Sequencing of this T cell receptor beta chain was carried out in a study of neurological immune-mediated disorders. Libraries used 2 million unsorted PBMCs kept frozen in RNAlater. The germline V and J ends were trimmed by 0 bases and 8 bases, with 12 bases remaining between them. Germline CDR1 and CDR2: SGDLS and YYNGEE. CDR3 length: 14 residues. Points on this clonotype: Antigen: not known.

TCRdb fed the 5' RACE reads into MiXCR, producing one record per CDR3 protein. The sample shows roughly 60,000 distinct CDR3 sequences, 2% to 2.5% of them seen only once. Study-level points and caveats: Expansion of TCR clones was greatest in HTLV-1-associated myelopathy and smallest in multiple sclerosis, where it fell below that of healthy controls.

The rearrangement links TRBV9 to TRBJ2-1; D possibly uses TRBD1 or TRBD2 (5 bases each). The receptor's source is a man between 45 and 60 years old with multiple sclerosis. The sample was PBMCs. The CDR3 region has the DNA TGTGCCAGCAGCGTAGGGGGGAGTAGTGATGAGCAGTTCTTC. Protein product: CASSVGGSSDEQFF.